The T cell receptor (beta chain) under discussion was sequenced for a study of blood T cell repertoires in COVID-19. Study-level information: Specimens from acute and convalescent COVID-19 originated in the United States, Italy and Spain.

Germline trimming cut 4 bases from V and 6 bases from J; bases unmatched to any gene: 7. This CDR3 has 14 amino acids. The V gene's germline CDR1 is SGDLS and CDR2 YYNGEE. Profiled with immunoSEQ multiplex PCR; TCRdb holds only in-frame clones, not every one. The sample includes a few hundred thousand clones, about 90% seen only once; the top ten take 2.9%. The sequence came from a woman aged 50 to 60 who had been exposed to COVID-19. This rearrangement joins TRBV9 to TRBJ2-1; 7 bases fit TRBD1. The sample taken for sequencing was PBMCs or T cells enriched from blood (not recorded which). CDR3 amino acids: CASSPATGLNEQFF. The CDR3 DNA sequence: TGTGCCAGCAGCCCGGCGACAGGGCTCAATGAGCAGTTCTTC.